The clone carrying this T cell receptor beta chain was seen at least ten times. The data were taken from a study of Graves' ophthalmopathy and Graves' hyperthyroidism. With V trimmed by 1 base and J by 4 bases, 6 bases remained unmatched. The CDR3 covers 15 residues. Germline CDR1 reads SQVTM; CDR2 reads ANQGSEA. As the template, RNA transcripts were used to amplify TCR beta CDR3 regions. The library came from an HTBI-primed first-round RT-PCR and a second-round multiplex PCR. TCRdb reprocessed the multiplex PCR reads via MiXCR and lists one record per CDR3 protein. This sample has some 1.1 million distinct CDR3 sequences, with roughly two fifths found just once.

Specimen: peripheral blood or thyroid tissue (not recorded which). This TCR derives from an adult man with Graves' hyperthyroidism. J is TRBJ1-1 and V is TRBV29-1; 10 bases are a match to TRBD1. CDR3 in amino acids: CSVEGRQGAVTEAFF. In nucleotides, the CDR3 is TGCAGCGTTGAAGGTAGACAGGGGGCGGTCACTGAAGCTTTCTTT.